The text below deals with one T cell receptor beta chain. Antigen: not known. The data were taken from a study of shared clonotypes between healthy human individuals. General observations from the study: Generation probability values for non-shared clonotypes were lower than those for clonotypes shared by all four donors.

Assay runs were performed at deep level. The data were produced by immunoSEQ multiplex PCR, yet TCRdb's version contains in-frame clones alone and is incomplete. The top ten clones hold about 0.067% of a sample with some 200,000 clones, 85% to 95% of them seen once. Germline V lookup: CDR1 LNHDA, CDR2 SQIVND (reference sequence). This CDR3 has 14 residues. V lost 3 bases to trimming and J lost 0 bases, with 6 bases between them. The rearrangement links TRBV19 to TRBJ1-5, with D uncertain. The receptor was isolated from a woman under 40 in good health. The sample consisted of naive CD4+ T cells sorted from blood. Subset defined: CD45RA+ positively selected. For the CDR3, the DNA is TGTGCCAGTAGTATTTATGTTAGCAATCAGCCCCAGCATTTT. As protein: CASSIYVSNQPQHF.